The source of this T cell receptor beta chain is a study of T cell responses to AZD1222 COVID-19 vaccine. Measured with immunoSEQ multiplex PCR; TCRdb has only the in-frame clones, and not every one. The sample includes 150,000 to 250,000 clones, approximately 89% of them seen just once. Germline lookup yields CDR1 LGHDT and CDR2 YNNKEL (reference sequence). The CDR3 is 14 amino acids. The ends were cut back, 1 base at V and 7 bases at J, with 11 bases in the middle. This sample comprised peripheral blood, obtained 28 days after the second AZD1222 dose. V gene TRBV3-1 (or the pseudogene TRBV3-2) combines with J gene TRBJ2-1; no clear D gene. This sequence was found in an adult who received the AZD1222 COVID-19 vaccine. The DNA of the CDR3 is TGTGCCAGCAGCCAAGGAAGAAGTAGGAATGAGCAGTTCTTC. As protein: CASSQGRSRNEQFF.